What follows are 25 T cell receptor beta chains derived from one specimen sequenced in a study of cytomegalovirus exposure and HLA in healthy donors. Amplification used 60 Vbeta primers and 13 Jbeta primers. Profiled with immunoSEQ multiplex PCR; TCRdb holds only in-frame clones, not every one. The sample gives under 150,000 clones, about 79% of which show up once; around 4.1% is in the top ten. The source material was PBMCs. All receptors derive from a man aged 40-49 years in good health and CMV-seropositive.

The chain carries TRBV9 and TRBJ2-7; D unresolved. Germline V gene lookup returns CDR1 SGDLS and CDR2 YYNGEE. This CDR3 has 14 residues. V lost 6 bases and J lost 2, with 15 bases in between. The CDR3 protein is CASTPGGRPYEQYF. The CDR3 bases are TGTGCCAGCACCCCCGGTGGCAGGCCCTACGAGCAGTACTTC.

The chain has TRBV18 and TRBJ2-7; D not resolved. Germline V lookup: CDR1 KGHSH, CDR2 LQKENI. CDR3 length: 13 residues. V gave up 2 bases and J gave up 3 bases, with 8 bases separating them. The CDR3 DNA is TGTGCCAGCTCACCATCCACAAGCTACGAGCAGTACTTC. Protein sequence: CASSPSTSYEQYF.

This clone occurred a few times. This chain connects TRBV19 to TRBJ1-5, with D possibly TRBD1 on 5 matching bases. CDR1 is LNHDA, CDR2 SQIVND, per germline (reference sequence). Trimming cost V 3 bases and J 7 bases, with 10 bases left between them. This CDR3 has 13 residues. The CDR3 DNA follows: TGTGCCAGTAGTATGGGGGAGGAGCAGCCCCAGCATTTT. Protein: CASSMGEEQPQHF. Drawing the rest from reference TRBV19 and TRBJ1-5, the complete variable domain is DGGITQSPKYLFRKEGQNVTLSCEQNLNHDAMYWYRQDPGQGLRLIYYSQIVNDFQKGDIAEGYSVSREKKESFPLTVTSAQKNPTAFYLCASSMGEEQPQHFGDGTRLSIL.

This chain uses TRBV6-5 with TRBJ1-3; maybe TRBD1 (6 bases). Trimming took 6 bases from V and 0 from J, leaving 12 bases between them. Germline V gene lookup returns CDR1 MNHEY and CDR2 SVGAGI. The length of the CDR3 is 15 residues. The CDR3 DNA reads TGTGCCAGCAGGCGCAACAGGGACTCTGGAAACACCATATATTTT. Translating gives CASRRNRDSGNTIYF.

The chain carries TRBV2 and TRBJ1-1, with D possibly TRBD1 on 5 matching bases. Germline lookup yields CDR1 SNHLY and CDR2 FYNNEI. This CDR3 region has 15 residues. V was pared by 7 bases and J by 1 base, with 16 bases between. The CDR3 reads CASNSRGQANTEAFF. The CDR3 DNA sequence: TGTGCCAGCAATAGTAGGGGTCAGGCGAACACTGAAGCTTTCTTT.

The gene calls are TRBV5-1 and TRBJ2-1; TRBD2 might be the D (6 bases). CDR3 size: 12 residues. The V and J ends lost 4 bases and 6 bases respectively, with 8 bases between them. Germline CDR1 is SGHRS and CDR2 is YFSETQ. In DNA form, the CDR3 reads TGCGCCAGCAGCGTGACTAGCAATGAGCAGTTCTTC. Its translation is CASSVTSNEQFF.

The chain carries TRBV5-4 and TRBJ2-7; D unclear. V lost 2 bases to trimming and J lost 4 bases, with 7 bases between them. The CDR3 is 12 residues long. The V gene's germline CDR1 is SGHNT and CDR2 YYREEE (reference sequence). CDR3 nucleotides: TGTGCCAGCAGCTTAACCGGTTACGAGCAGTACTTC. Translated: CASSLTGYEQYF.

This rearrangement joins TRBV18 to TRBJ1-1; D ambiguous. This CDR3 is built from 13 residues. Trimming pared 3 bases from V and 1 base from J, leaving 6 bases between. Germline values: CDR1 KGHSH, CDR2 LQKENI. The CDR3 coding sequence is TGTGCCAGCTCACCGTCCCAGAACACTGAAGCTTTCTTT. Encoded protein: CASSPSQNTEAFF.

The DNA of the CDR3 is TGTGCCAGCAGCCCGCCTAGCGGGCGAGCCTCCTACGAGCAGTACTTC. Encoded protein: CASSPPSGRASYEQYF. The chain recombines TRBV7-9 with TRBJ2-7; the match to TRBD2 covers 8 bases. V dropped 5 bases and J dropped 0; count of bases not matched to a gene: 9. This CDR3 has 16 amino acids. Looked up from germline, CDR1 is SEHNR and CDR2 is FQNEAQ (reference sequence).

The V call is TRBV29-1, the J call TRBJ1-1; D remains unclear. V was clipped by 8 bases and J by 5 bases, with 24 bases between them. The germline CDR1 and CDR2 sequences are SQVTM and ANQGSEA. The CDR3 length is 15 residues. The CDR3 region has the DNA TGCAGCATACAAAAGGGAGTCAAGGGAAGGACTGAAGCTTTCTTT. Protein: CSIQKGVKGRTEAFF.

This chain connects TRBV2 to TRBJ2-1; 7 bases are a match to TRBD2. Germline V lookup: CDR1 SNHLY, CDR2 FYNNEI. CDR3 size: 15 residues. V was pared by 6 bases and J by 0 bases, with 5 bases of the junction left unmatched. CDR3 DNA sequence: TGTGCCAGCAGGACTAGCCCGAGCTCCTACAATGAGCAGTTCTTC. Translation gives CASRTSPSSYNEQFF.

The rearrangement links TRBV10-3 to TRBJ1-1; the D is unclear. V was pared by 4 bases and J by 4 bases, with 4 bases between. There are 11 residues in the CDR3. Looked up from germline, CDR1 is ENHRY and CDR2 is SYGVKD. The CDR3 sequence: CAISVGTEAFF. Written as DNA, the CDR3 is TGTGCCATCAGTGTCGGCACTGAAGCTTTCTTT.

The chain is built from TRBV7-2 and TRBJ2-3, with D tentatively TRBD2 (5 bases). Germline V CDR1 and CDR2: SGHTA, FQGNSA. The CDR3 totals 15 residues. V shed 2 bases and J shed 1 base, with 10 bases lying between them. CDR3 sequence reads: CASSLSQRGTDTQYF. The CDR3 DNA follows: TGTGCCAGCAGCTTAAGCCAGAGGGGCACAGATACGCAGTATTTT.

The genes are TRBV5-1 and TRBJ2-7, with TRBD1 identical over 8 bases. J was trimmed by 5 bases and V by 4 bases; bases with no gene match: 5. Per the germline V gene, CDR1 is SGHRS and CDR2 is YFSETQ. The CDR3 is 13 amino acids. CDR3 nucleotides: TGCGCCAGCAGCGAACCGACAGGGGACGAGCAGTACTTC. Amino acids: CASSEPTGDEQYF.

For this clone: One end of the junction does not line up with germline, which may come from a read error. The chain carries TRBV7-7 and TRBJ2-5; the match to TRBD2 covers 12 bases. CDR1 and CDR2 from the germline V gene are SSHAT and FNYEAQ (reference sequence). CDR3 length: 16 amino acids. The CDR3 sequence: CASSLLRTSGKETQYF. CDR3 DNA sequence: TGTGCTAGCAGCTTATTAAGGACTAGCGGGAAGGAGACCCAGTACTTC.

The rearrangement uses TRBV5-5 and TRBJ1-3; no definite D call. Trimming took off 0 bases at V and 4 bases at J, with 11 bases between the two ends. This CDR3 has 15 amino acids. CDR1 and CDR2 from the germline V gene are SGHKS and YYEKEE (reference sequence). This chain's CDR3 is CASSLVWQSGNTIYF. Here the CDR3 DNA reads TGTGCCAGCAGCTTGGTTTGGCAGTCCGGAAACACCATATATTTT. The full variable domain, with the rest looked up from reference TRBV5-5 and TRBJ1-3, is DAGVTQSPTHLIKTRGQQVTLRCSPISGHKSVSWYQQVLGQGPQFIFQYYEKEERGRGNFPDRFSARQFPNYSSELNVNALLLGDSALYLCASSLVWQSGNTIYFGEGSWLTVV.

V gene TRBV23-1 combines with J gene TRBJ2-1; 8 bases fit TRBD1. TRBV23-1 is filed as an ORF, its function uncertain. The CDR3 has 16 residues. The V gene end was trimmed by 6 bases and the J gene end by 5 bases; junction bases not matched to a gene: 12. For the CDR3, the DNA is TGCGCCAGCAGAAGACCGGACAGGGATGAACACAATGAGCAGTTCTTC. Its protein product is CASRRPDRDEHNEQFF.

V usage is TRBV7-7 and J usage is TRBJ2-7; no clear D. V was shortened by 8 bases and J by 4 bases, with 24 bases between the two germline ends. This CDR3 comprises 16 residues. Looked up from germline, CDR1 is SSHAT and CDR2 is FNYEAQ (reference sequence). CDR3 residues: CASGPGVVSSLYEQYF. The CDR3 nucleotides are TGTGCCAGCGGGCCTGGCGTGGTATCGTCCTTATACGAGCAGTACTTC.

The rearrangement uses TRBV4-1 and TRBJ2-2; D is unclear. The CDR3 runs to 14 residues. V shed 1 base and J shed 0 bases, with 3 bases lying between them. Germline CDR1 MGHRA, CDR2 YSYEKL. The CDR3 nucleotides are TGCGCCAGCAGCCAAGCAACGAACACCGGGGAGCTGTTTTTT. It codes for CASSQATNTGELFF.

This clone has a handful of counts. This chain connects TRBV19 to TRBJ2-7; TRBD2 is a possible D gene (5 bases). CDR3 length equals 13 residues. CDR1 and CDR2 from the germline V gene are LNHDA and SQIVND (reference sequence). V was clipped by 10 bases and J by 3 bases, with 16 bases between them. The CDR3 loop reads CATRRVGSYEQYF. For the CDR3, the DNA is TGTGCCACTCGTAGGGTTGGGAGCTACGAGCAGTACTTC.

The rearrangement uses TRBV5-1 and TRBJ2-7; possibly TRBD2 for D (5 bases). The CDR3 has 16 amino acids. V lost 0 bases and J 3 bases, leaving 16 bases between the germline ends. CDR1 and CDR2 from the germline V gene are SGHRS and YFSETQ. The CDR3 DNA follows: TGCGCCAGCAGCTTGGTGAGCGGCCATCCCGGCTACGAGCAGTACTTC. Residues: CASSLVSGHPGYEQYF.

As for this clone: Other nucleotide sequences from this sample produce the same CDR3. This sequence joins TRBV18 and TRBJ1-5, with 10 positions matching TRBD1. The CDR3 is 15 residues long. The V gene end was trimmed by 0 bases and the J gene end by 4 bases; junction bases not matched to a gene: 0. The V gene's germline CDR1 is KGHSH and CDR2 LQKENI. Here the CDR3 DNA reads TGTGCCAGCTCACCACCGGGACAGGGGAATCAGCCCCAGCATTTT. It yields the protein CASSPPGQGNQPQHF.

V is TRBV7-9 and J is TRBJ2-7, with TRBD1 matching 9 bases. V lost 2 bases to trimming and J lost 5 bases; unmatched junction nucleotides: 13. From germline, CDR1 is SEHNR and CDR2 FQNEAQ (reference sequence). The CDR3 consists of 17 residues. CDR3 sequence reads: CASSLYRPPDRGHEQYF. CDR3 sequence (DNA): TGTGCCAGCAGCTTATACCGACCTCCGGACAGGGGCCACGAGCAGTACTTC.

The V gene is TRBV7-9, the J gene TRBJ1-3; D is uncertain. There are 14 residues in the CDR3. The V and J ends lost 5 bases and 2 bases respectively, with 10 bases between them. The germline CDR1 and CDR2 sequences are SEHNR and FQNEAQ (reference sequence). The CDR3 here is CASSERDTGNTIYF. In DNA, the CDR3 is TGTGCCAGCAGCGAAAGAGACACTGGAAACACCATATATTTT. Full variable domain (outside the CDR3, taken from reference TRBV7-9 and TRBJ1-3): DTGVSQNPRHKITKRGQNVTFRCDPISEHNRLYWYRQTLGQGPEFLTYFQNEAQLEKSRLLSDRFSAERPKGSFSTLEIQRTEQGDSAMYLCASSERDTGNTIYFGEGSWLTVV.

CDR3 in amino acids: CASSFPGPDGYTF. In DNA, the CDR3 is TGCGCCAGCAGCTTCCCAGGCCCAGATGGCTACACCTTC. The chain couples TRBV5-1 to TRBJ1-2; D is uncertain. V dropped 2 bases and J dropped 6 bases, with 11 bases sitting between them. CDR3 length equals 13 residues. CDR1 and CDR2 (germline): SGHRS, YFSETQ. Supplemented by reference TRBV5-1 and TRBJ1-2, the full variable domain reads KAGVTQTPRYLIKTRGQQVTLSCSPISGHRSVSWYQQTPGQGLQFLFEYFSETQRNKGNFPGRFSGRQFSNSRSEMNVSTLELGDSALYLCASSFPGPDGYTFGSGTRLTVV.